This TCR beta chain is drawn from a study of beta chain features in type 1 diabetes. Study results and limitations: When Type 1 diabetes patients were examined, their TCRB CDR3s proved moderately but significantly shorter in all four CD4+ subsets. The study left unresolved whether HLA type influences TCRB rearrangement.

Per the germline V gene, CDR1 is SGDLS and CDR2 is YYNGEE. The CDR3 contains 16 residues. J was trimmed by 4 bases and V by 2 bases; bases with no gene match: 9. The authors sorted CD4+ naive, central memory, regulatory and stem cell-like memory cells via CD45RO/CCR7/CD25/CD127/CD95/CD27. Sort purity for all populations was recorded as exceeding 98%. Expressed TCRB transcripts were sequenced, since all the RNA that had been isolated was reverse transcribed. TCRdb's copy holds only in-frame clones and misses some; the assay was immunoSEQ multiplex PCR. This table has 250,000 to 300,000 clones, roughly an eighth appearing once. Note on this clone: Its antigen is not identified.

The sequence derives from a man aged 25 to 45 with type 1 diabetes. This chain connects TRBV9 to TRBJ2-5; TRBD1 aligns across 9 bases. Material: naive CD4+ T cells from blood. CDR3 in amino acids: CASSVRGDRAGETQYF. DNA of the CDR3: TGTGCCAGCAGCGTTCGAGGGGACAGGGCTGGAGAGACCCAGTACTTC.